Each of the 9 T cell receptor beta chains below was sequenced from the same sample in a study of vaccination effects on CD4 cells after COVID-19. TCRdb's table, derived via immunoSEQ multiplex PCR, lists solely in-frame clones and lacks some. There are around 49,000 clones in the sample; roughly 70% occur only once, and over 25% lies in the top ten. Ahead of sequencing, the ViraFEST assay grew antigen-specific CD4+ T cells using viral peptide pools. The culture ran for around ten days before CD4+ T cells were isolated. The person acquired a PCR-confirmed SARS-CoV-2 infection between March and December 2020. The antigens of these receptors remain unknown. Source: CD4+ T cells from PBMCs cultured with a peptide pool, taken before COVID-19 vaccination. The source of these receptors is a human donor who had a prior SARS-CoV-2 infection.

J is TRBJ2-5 and V is TRBV5-1; 10 nucleotides line up with TRBD2. J was trimmed by 2 bases and V by 4 bases; bases with no gene match: 5. The germline V gene encodes CDR1 SGHRS and CDR2 YFSETQ. This CDR3 is 15 amino acids long. The CDR3 loop is CASSIWTSGQETQYF. The CDR3 bases are TGCGCCAGCAGCATATGGACTAGCGGACAAGAGACCCAGTACTTC.

This clone was seen a single time. The V call is TRBV10-3, the J call TRBJ1-4; D might be TRBD1 (6 bases). Germline loops: CDR1 ENHRY, CDR2 SYGVKD. The CDR3 runs 13 residues. Between the trimmed V and J ends, which lost 6 bases and 8 bases, there was a span of 13 bases. The CDR3 sequence: CAIRQGLGEKLFF. The CDR3 DNA follows: TGTGCCATCAGACAGGGTTTAGGGGAAAAACTGTTTTTT.

The chain employs TRBV19 and TRBJ2-1, with 12 bases aligning to TRBD2. From germline, CDR1 is LNHDA and CDR2 SQIVND (reference sequence). J lost 3 bases, V lost 4 bases, and 1 base had no gene match. This CDR3 contains 15 residues. The CDR3 is CASSRTSGIYNEQFF. In nucleotides, the CDR3 is TGTGCCAGTAGTAGGACTAGCGGGATCTACAATGAGCAGTTCTTC.

The chain links TRBV6-5 to TRBJ2-1; no definite D call. Trimming took off 0 bases at V and 9 bases at J, with 12 bases between the two ends. This CDR3 comprises 14 residues. Germline V lookup: CDR1 MNHEY, CDR2 SVGAGI. CDR3 in DNA: TGTGCCAGCAGTTACTCATTGTCCTTTGGTGAGCAGTTCTTC. Its protein is CASSYSLSFGEQFF.

The chain carries TRBV27 and TRBJ1-5; D gene unclear. Germline-derived CDR1 and CDR2 are MNHEY and SMNVEV (reference sequence). Trimming shortened V by 5 bases and J by 5 bases, and 16 bases separated the two germline ends. This CDR3 has 15 amino acids. CDR3 bases: TGTGCCAGCAGTCCGAGATCCCCCGGTTATCAGCCCCAGCATTTT. Its translation is CASSPRSPGYQPQHF.

The chain couples TRBV30 to TRBJ2-1; D unresolved. V shed 1 base and J shed 6 bases, with 13 bases lying between them. This CDR3 is 14 amino acids long. CDR1 and CDR2 (germline): GTSNPN, SVGIG (reference sequence). CDR3 in DNA: TGTGCCTGGAGTGGGGCTACCAGATCCAATGAGCAGTTCTTC. As protein: CAWSGATRSNEQFF.

The CDR3 sequence: CAIRDNYNSPLHF. CDR3 DNA sequence: TGTGCCATCAGGGACAACTATAATTCACCCCTCCACTTT. The chain couples TRBV10-3 to TRBJ1-6; D is perhaps TRBD1 (5 bases). CDR1 ENHRY and CDR2 SYGVKD come from the germline V gene. CDR3 length: 13 amino acids. Trimming took 6 bases from V and 3 from J, leaving 6 bases between them.

In DNA, the CDR3 is TGTGCCTGGGACCGGGACAGGGGGCCCGTAGGCAAAAACATTCAGTACTTC. Translated, it gives CAWDRDRGPVGKNIQYF. V usage is TRBV30 and J usage is TRBJ2-4, with TRBD1 matching 12 bases. CDR1 and CDR2 from the germline V gene are GTSNPN and SVGIG (reference sequence). CDR3 length: 17 residues. V lost 5 bases, J lost 3 bases, and 11 bases stayed unmatched.

The genes are TRBV7-8 and TRBJ2-7; no clear D. Trimming stripped 2 bases from V and 0 bases from J, with 11 bases between. The length of the CDR3 is 15 residues. Germline lookup yields CDR1 SGHVS and CDR2 FQNEAQ. The CDR3 loop is CASSLLDTSSYEQYF. The CDR3 DNA reads TGTGCCAGCAGCTTATTAGACACGAGCTCCTACGAGCAGTACTTC.